The 4 T cell receptor beta chains presented below share a single source sample, sequenced in a study of T-cell memory formation after mild COVID-19. TCRdb reanalysed the 5' RACE reads using MiXCR and keeps one entry per CDR3 protein. This sample has 150,000 to 200,000 distinct CDR3 sequences, with roughly 15% found just once. The specimen sequenced was PBMCs or a T cell subset sorted from them (not recorded which). These receptor sequences come from an adult woman who had mild COVID-19 (a few samples of this study predate the infection). Cell type and time point are not known.

This clonotype was observed a handful of times. The CDR3 loop is CASSLSPPPSEQYF. DNA for the CDR3: TGTGCCAGCAGCCTATCCCCCCCACCCTCCGAGCAGTACTTC. The V gene is TRBV11-1, the J gene TRBJ2-7; D unresolved. Between the trimmed V and J ends, which lost 5 bases and 6 bases, there was a span of 17 bases. Looked up from germline, CDR1 is SGHAT and CDR2 is FQDESV (reference sequence). CDR3 length: 14 residues. Drawing the rest from reference TRBV11-1 and TRBJ2-7, the complete variable domain is EAEVAQSPRYKITEKSQAVAFWCDPISGHATLYWYRQILGQGPELLVQFQDESVVDDSQLPKDRFSAERLKGVDSTLKIQPAELGDSAMYLCASSLSPPPSEQYFGPGTRLTVT.

The genes are TRBV18 and TRBJ2-3, with D perhaps given as TRBD1 or TRBD2 (5 bases each). The CDR3 consists of 15 residues. Trimming stripped 4 bases from V and 0 bases from J, with 11 bases between. In germline, CDR1 is KGHSH, CDR2 LQKENI. CDR3 residues: CASSRGRLSTDTQYF. The CDR3, as DNA: TGTGCCAGCTCACGGGGACGCCTTAGCACAGATACGCAGTATTTT.

The rearrangement links TRBV20-1 to TRBJ2-1; D is uncertain. This CDR3 has 15 amino acids. Germline V gives CDR1 DFQATT, CDR2 SNEGSKA (reference sequence). V lost 1 base to trimming and J lost 4 bases, with 14 bases between them. CDR3 nucleotide sequence: TGCAGTGCTAGAGGACCCGAGACTTCTTACAATGAGCAGTTCTTC. Its protein product is CSARGPETSYNEQFF.

This clonotype was counted once. The chain has TRBV7-9 and TRBJ2-1; a weak D match, TRBD2 (6 bases). The CDR3 has 15 amino acids. Trimming cost V 5 bases and J 10 bases, with 21 bases left between them. From germline, CDR1 is SEHNR and CDR2 FQNEAQ (reference sequence). This CDR3 reads CASSHTTAGPGEQFF. CDR3 nucleotides: TGTGCCAGCAGCCACACCACCGCGGGACCCGGGGAGCAGTTCTTC.